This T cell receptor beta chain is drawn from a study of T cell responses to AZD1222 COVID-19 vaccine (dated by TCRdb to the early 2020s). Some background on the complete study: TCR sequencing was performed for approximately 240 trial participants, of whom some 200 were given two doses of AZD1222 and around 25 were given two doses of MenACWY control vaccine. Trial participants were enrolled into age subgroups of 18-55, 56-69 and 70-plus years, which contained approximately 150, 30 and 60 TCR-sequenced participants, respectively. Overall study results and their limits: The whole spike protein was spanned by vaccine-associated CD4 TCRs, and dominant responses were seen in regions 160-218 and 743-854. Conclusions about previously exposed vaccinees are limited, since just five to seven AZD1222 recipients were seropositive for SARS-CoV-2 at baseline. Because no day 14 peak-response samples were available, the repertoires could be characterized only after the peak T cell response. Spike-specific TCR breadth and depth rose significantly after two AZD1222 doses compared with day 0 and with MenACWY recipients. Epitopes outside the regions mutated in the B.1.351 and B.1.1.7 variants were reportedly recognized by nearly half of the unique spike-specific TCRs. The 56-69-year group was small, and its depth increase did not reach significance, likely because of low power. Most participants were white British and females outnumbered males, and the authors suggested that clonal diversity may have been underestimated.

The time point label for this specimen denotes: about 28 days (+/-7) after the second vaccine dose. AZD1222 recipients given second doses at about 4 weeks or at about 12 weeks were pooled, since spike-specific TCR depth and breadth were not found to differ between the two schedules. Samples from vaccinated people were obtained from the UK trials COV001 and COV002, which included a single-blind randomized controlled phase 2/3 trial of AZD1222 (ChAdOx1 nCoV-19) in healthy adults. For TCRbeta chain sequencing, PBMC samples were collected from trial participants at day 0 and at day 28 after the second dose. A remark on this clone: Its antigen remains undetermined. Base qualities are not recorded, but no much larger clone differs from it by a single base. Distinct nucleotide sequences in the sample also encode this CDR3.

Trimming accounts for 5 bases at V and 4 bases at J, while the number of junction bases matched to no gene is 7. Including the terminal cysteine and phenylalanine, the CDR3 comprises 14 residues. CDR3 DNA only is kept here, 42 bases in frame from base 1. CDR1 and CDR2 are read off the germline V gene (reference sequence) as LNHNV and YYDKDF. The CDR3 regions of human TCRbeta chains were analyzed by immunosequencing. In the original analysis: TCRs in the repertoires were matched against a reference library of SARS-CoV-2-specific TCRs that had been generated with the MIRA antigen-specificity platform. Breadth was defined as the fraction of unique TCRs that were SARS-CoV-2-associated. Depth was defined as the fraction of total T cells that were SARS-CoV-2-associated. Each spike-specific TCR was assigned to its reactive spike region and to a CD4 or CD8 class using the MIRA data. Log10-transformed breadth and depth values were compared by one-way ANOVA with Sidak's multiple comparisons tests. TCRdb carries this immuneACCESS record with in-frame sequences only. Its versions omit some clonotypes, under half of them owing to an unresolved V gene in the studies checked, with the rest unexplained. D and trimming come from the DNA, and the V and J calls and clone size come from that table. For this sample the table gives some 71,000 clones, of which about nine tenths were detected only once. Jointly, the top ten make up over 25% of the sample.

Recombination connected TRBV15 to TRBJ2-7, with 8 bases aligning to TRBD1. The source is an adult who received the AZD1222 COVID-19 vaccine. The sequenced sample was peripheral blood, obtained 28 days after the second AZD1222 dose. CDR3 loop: CATSSRQGTYEQYF. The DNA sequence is TGTGCCACCAGCTCGCGACAGGGGACGTACGAGCAGTACTTC.